Listed below are T cell receptor beta chains from one sample, sequenced in a study of OX40 agonist ivuxolimab in advanced cancers. The assay was immunoSEQ multiplex PCR, and TCRdb's table has in-frame clones only and misses some. The sample comprises 30,000 to 35,000 clones, 84% of which are singletons, and 12% rests with the top ten. Sequences were derived from CD4+ or CD8+ T cells sorted from blood, sampled in a trial of the OX40 agonist ivuxolimab. These receptor sequences come from an adult with an advanced solid tumor such as melanoma, head and neck, liver or kidney cancer. Both conserved end residues are part of each CDR3. Each record gives: D gene, V gene, clone size, J gene, CDR3 protein, CDR3 DNA. A D gene is named only where the DNA matches it firmly. Size is stated for part of the rows, as once, few or many counts, or as a class when the clone is expanded.

>-|TRBV6-6|-|TRBJ1-2
CASSLNQNYGYTF
TGTGCCAGCAGTTTAAATCAGAACTATGGCTACACCTTC
>-|TRBV28|-|TRBJ1-6
CASTLSGVGSPLHF
TGTGCCAGCACCTTGTCGGGGGTGGGGTCACCCCTCCACTTT
>-|TRBV13|-|TRBJ1-5
CASSSRQDQPQHF
TGTGCCAGCAGCTCCCGACAGGATCAGCCCCAGCATTTT
>-|TRBV2|-|TRBJ1-1
CASSEDLGTYTEAFF
TGTGCCAGCAGTGAAGATCTTGGGACCTACACTGAAGCTTTCTTT
>-|TRBV5-6|-|TRBJ1-3
CASSFGALSGNTIYF
TGTGCCAGCAGCTTCGGGGCCCTCTCTGGAAACACCATATATTTT
>-|TRBV23-1|once|TRBJ1-1
CASSQSRLEEGRFTEAFF
TGCGCCAGCAGTCAATCACGTCTCGAAGAGGGAAGATTCACTGAAGCTTTCTTT
>-|TRBV9|-|TRBJ2-2
CASSADRFGELFF
TGTGCCAGCAGCGCCGACAGGTTTGGGGAGCTGTTTTTT
>TRBD1|TRBV27|-|TRBJ2-7
CASSSGTGPYEQYF
TGTGCCAGCAGTTCCGGGACAGGGCCCTACGAGCAGTACTTC
>-|TRBV9|few|TRBJ2-1
CASSVDGPGDEQFF
TGTGCCAGCAGCGTAGATGGTCCGGGGGATGAGCAGTTCTTC
>TRBD1|TRBV9|-|TRBJ1-2
CASSGGQATNYGYTF
TGTGCCAGCAGCGGAGGACAGGCAACTAACTATGGCTACACCTTC
>-|TRBV13|-|TRBJ2-1
CASSYGGAYNEQFF
TGTGCCAGCAGCTACGGCGGGGCCTACAATGAGCAGTTCTTC
>TRBD1|TRBV28|-|TRBJ2-7
CASSLRDRGLPYEQYF
TGTGCCAGCAGTTTACGGGACAGGGGGCTACCCTACGAGCAGTACTTC
>TRBD2|TRBV11-2|once|TRBJ2-1
CASSLGLAVTYNEQFF
TGTGCCAGCAGCTTGGGACTAGCGGTTACCTACAATGAGCAGTTCTTC
>TRBD2|TRBV7-8|-|TRBJ2-5
CASRDGTSVQETQYF
TGTGCCAGCAGAGACGGGACTAGCGTTCAAGAGACCCAGTACTTC
>TRBD2|TRBV4-1|-|TRBJ2-2
CASSPGGLYTGELFF
TGCGCCAGCAGCCCGGGGGGGTTGTACACCGGGGAGCTGTTTTTT
>TRBD1|TRBV10-3|-|TRBJ1-2
CAISEWIASGTGMGYTF
TGTGCCATCAGTGAGTGGATAGCATCCGGGACAGGGATGGGCTACACCTTC
>-|TRBV10-2|-|TRBJ2-7
CASSSGISTYEQYF
TGCGCCAGCAGCTCAGGGATTTCCACCTACGAGCAGTACTTC
>TRBD1|TRBV2|-|TRBJ1-5
CASKPREGQGTPYSNQPQHF
TGTGCCAGCAAACCTCGGGAGGGACAGGGGACTCCCTATAGCAATCAGCCCCAGCATTTT
>TRBD2|TRBV9|once|TRBJ2-1
CASSHPRTSGGPYNEQFF
TGTGCCAGCAGCCACCCGAGGACTAGCGGGGGGCCCTACAATGAGCAGTTCTTC
>TRBD1|TRBV7-3|-|TRBJ2-3
CASSPGTGGTDTQYF
TGTGCCAGCAGCCCCGGGACAGGGGGCACAGATACGCAGTATTTT
>TRBD2|TRBV5-6|once|TRBJ2-7
CASSSASGAYEQYF
TGTGCCAGCAGCTCGGCTAGCGGGGCCTACGAGCAGTACTTC
>-|TRBV25-1|-|TRBJ1-1
CASGRLNTEAFF
TGTGCCAGCGGACGCTTGAACACTGAAGCTTTCTTT